Each of the 7 T cell receptor beta chains below was sequenced from the same sample in a study of blood T cells in healthy people across ages. With a J-beta primer mix and a sample-barcoded 5' primer, a second PCR ran about 7 to 11 cycles. Using its own MiXCR run on the 5' RACE reads, TCRdb lists one record per CDR3 protein. The table lists 550,000 to 700,000 distinct CDR3 sequences, 27% of them singletons. What was sequenced was blood. The receptors were gathered from a woman aged 70 to 79 in good health.

The chain is built from TRBV11-2 and TRBJ1-1; D possibly corresponds to TRBD1 (5 bases). Trimming left V 2 bases short and J 7 bases short, with 17 bases between. Looked up from germline, CDR1 is SGHAT and CDR2 is FQNNGV. The CDR3 has 15 amino acids. The CDR3 DNA reads TGTGCCAGCAGCTTATCACCAGGGCCCAATCGTGAAGCTTTCTTT. Its protein is CASSLSPGPNREAFF. Combining the CDR3 with reference TRBV11-2 and TRBJ1-1 gives the whole variable domain EAGVAQSPRYKIIEKRQSVAFWCNPISGHATLYWYQQILGQGPKLLIQFQNNGVVDDSQLPKDRFSAERLKGVDSTLKIQPAKLEDSAVYLCASSLSPGPNREAFFGQGTRLTVV.

This clonotype has just a few counts. CDR3 region: CASSTLAGVSYEQYF. The CDR3 DNA is TGTGCCAGCAGTACCCTAGCGGGGGTCTCCTACGAGCAGTACTTC. This chain joins TRBV6-2 or TRBV6-3 and TRBJ2-7; 10 nucleotides match TRBD2. The CDR3 has 15 amino acids. V shed 5 bases, J shed 0 bases, and the junction held 4 bases outside the gene matches. Germline V lookup: CDR1 MNHEY, CDR2 SVGEGT.

The chain couples TRBV7-3 to TRBJ2-5; TRBD1 matches at 7 bases. Gene TRBJ2-7 matches the end of the DNA better, so the J call may be wrong. The germline gives CDR1 SGHTA, CDR2 FQGTGA. CDR3 size: 13 residues. CDR3 sequence: CASSLSNRGEQYF. CDR3 sequence (DNA): TGTGCCAGCAGCTTATCGAACAGGGGCGAGCAGTACTTC.

The J gene is TRBJ1-2, the V gene TRBV20-1, with D possibly matching TRBD1 (5 bases). The germline CDR1 and CDR2 sequences are DFQATT and SNEGSKA (reference sequence). The CDR3 is 18 residues long. Trimming pared 2 bases from V and 0 bases from J, leaving 22 bases between. This chain's CDR3 is CSARTSTATISANYGYTF. The CDR3 coding sequence is TGCAGTGCTAGAACCTCGACAGCCACGATCTCAGCTAACTATGGCTACACCTTC.

This clonotype showed up just a few times. This chain links TRBV24-1 with TRBJ1-4; 7 bases line up with TRBD1. Germline loops: CDR1 KGHDR, CDR2 SFDVKD. The CDR3 runs to 17 residues. The trim removed 3 bases at V and 6 bases at J, leaving 12 bases unmatched. This CDR3 reads CATSDPTHRGGDEKLFF. In DNA, the CDR3 is TGTGCCACCAGTGATCCGACCCACAGGGGAGGAGATGAAAAACTGTTTTTT.

The sample holds a few counts of this clonotype. An end of the junction differs from the germline gene, which may be a read error. This rearrangement joins TRBV2 to TRBJ2-7; D not resolved. Per germline, CDR1 SNHLY and CDR2 FYNNEI. This CDR3 contains 16 residues. The CDR3 reads CAGSAPNQQNSYEQYF. The CDR3 region has the DNA TGTGCCGGCAGTGCCCCCAACCAACAAAACTCCTACGAGCAGTACTTC.

This clonotype occurred a few times. Germline and junction disagree at one end, which may indicate a read error. The V gene is TRBV4-3, the J gene TRBJ2-3; D is ambiguous. CDR3 length: 14 amino acids. Germline V CDR1 and CDR2: LGHNA, YSLEER. Here the CDR3 reads CAGSPGHETDTQYF. CDR3 DNA: TGCGCCGGCAGCCCAGGTCATGAGACAGATACGCAGTATTTT.